This T cell receptor (beta chain) came from a study of T cells in tumors after PD-1 blockade. Data came from immunoSEQ multiplex PCR; TCRdb stores just in-frame clones and leaves some out. The table lists just under 65,000 clones, over 65% of them singletons, with 4.7% in the top ten. After removal of 4 bases from V and 5 bases from J, the junction contained 7 bases not matched to a gene. Germline V gene data show CDR1 as SGHRS and CDR2 as YFSETQ. This CDR3 spans 14 amino acids. This sample comprised PBMCs, obtained after anti-PD-1 treatment. The gene calls are TRBV5-1 and TRBJ2-5; 8 bases are a match to TRBD1. The TCR comes from a human donor with basal cell carcinoma. For the CDR3, the DNA is TGCGCCAGCAGCACGGGGACAGGCGAGGAGACCCAGTACTTC. It encodes CASSTGTGEETQYF.